Below are 5 T cell receptor beta chains sequenced from a single sample in a study of a mutant IDH1 vaccine in newly diagnosed glioma. Time point of the sample: week 23, last vaccination. Doses comprised 300 ug of mutant IDH1 20-mer peptide each, plus topical imiquimod. Data came from immunoSEQ multiplex PCR; TCRdb stores just in-frame clones and leaves some out. The sample has about 28,000 clones, approximately 80% seen once. No cognate antigen is known for these TCRs. Sequenced here: PBMCs, sampled from a glioma patient whose treatment included an IDH1 peptide vaccine. These TCRs come from a woman between 25 and 40 years old with glioma.

CDR3 region: CASSQDWSTGELFF. The CDR3, as DNA: TGTGCCAGCAGCCAAGATTGGAGCACCGGGGAGCTGTTTTTT. The J gene is TRBJ2-2, the V gene TRBV4-2; D is ambiguous. The V gene's germline CDR1 is LGHNA and CDR2 YNFKEQ. There are 14 residues in the CDR3. The V gene lost 0 bases and the J gene lost 4 bases, with 6 bases spanning the gap.

The rearrangement joins TRBV6-4 to TRBJ1-1, with D unresolved. The CDR3 length is 14 residues. Looked up from germline, CDR1 is MRHNA and CDR2 is SNTAGT. V lost 3 bases to trimming and J lost 1 base, with 9 bases between them. The CDR3 spells CASSENRGNTEAFF. CDR3 nucleotides: TGTGCCAGCAGTGAAAATCGAGGGAACACTGAAGCTTTCTTT.

The chain employs TRBV6-5 and TRBJ1-5, with no clear D. V was pared by 6 bases and J by 3 bases, with 15 bases between. Germline CDR1 and CDR2: MNHEY and SVGAGI. This CDR3 region has 15 residues. The CDR3: CASSSGSSINQPQHF. The CDR3 region has the DNA TGTGCCAGCAGCTCGGGGTCATCAATCAATCAGCCCCAGCATTTT.

The rearrangement joins TRBV5-1 to TRBJ2-7; possibly TRBD1 for D (6 bases). V lost 0 bases and J lost 2, with 12 bases in between. Per the germline V gene, CDR1 is SGHRS and CDR2 is YFSETQ. The CDR3 is made up of 15 amino acids. CDR3 loop: CASSLGGHLPYEQYF. The CDR3, as DNA: TGCGCCAGCAGCTTGGGGGGACACTTACCCTACGAGCAGTACTTC. The full variable domain, rest sourced from reference TRBV5-1 and TRBJ2-7, is KAGVTQTPRYLIKTRGQQVTLSCSPISGHRSVSWYQQTPGQGLQFLFEYFSETQRNKGNFPGRFSGRQFSNSRSEMNVSTLELGDSALYLCASSLGGHLPYEQYFGPGTRLTVT.

The chain employs TRBV7-6 and TRBJ2-5; D is possibly TRBD1 (5 bases). This CDR3 is 12 amino acids long. V was cut by 4 bases and J by 5 bases, with 8 bases left in between. Germline assignment: CDR1 SGHVS and CDR2 FNYEAQ. DNA for the CDR3: TGTGCCAGCAGCTCTGCAGGGGAGACCCAGTACTTC. It is translated as CASSSAGETQYF.